This T cell receptor beta chain was sequenced for a study of post-analysis software for immune sequencing data. The TCR beta cDNA libraries contained unique molecular identifiers. TCRdb reprocessed the PCR reads via MiXCR and lists one record per CDR3 protein. The sample lists approximately 690,000 distinct CDR3 sequences; roughly three fifths were seen once. Germline V gene lookup returns CDR1 MDHEN and CDR2 SYDVKM. CDR3 length: 13 residues. Trimming stripped 5 bases from V and 4 bases from J, with 12 bases between. This clonotype showed up just once. The antigen is unknown. Study-level results: Controls showed lower frequencies than patients for four to six TRBV segments, and TRBV5-6, TRBV5-1 and TRBV20-1 were among these.

This receptor was identified in a girl aged 2 to 9 with multiple sclerosis. The sample consisted of blood. V usage is TRBV28 and J usage is TRBJ2-7; possibly TRBD2 for D (5 bases). Here the CDR3 DNA reads TGTGCCAGCAGTGCGGGCCTCTTTTACGAGCAGTACTTC. This encodes CASSAGLFYEQYF.